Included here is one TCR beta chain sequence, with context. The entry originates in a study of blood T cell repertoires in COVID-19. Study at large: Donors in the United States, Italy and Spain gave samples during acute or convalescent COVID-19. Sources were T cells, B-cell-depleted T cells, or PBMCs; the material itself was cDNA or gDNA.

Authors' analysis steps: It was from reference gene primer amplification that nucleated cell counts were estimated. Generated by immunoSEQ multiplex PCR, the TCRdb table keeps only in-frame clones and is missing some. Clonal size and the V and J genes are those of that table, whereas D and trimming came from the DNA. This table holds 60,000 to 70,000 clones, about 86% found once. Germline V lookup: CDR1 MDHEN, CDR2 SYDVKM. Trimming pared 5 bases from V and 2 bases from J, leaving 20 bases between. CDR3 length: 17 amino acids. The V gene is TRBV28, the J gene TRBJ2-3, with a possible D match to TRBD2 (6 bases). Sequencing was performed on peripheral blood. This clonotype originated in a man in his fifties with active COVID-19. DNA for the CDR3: TGTGCCAGCAGTGGCAGGAGGGGCTCCTATAACACAGATACGCAGTATTTT. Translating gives CASSGRRGSYNTDTQYF.